These T cell receptor beta chains were read from a single sample in a study of blood T cell repertoires in COVID-19. Profiled with immunoSEQ multiplex PCR; TCRdb holds only in-frame clones, not every one. The sample carries about 160,000 clones, roughly 90% recorded once. The sequenced sample was peripheral blood. The receptors were gathered from a woman aged 55-70 years who had recovered from COVID-19. The CDR3 runs from the conserved cysteine through the conserved F or W. The D gene is left open where the match is weak. Only part of the rows carry a size: once, few, many, or a class if the clone is expanded.

>TRBD1|once|TRBV6-6|TRBJ1-3|12
CASHRGPDTIYF
TGTGCCAGTCACAGGGGGCCCGACACCATATATTTT
>TRBD2|.|TRBV19|TRBJ2-1|17
CASSSPTSGGSYNEQFF
TGTGCCAGTAGCTCCCCGACTAGCGGGGGATCCTACAATGAGCAGTTCTTC
>.|few|TRBV10-2|TRBJ1-1|14
CASSEVAGRTEAFF
TGCGCCAGCAGTGAAGTGGCAGGTCGGACTGAAGCTTTCTTT
>TRBD1|.|TRBV5-1|TRBJ2-2|20
CASSLPEKRTGVENTGELFF
TGCGCCAGCAGCTTGCCAGAAAAAAGGACAGGGGTCGAGAACACCGGGGAGCTGTTTTTT
>.|.|TRBV6-6|TRBJ1-1|14
CASSYSNRIYEAFF
TGTGCCAGCAGTTACTCGAACAGAATATATGAAGCTTTCTTT
>.|once|TRBV18|TRBJ1-1|13
CASSRAGDTEAFF
TGTGCCAGCTCCCGAGCGGGGGACACTGAAGCTTTCTTT
>.|.|TRBV18|TRBJ1-3|16
CASSPTGPNSGNTIYF
TGTGCCAGCTCGCCTACAGGGCCCAACTCTGGAAACACCATATATTTT
>.|.|TRBV12-3/TRBV12-4|TRBJ1-2|12
CASSGEDYGYTF
TGTGCCAGCAGTGGGGAGGACTATGGCTACACCTTC
>.|.|TRBV4-1|TRBJ1-1|14
CASSRGYRDTEAFF
TGCGCCAGCAGCCGAGGGTACAGGGACACTGAAGCTTTCTTT
>TRBD2|.|TRBV24-1|TRBJ2-1|16
CATSDIPSGWKNEQFF
TGTGCCACCAGTGACATACCTAGCGGGTGGAAGAATGAGCAGTTCTTC
>TRBD1|.|TRBV4-1|TRBJ2-1|20
CASRQQPGQGAYSSYNEQFF
TGCGCCAGCAGGCAGCAACCGGGACAGGGGGCCTATAGCTCCTACAATGAGCAGTTCTTC
>TRBD1|once|TRBV30|TRBJ2-3|12
CAWRQGPDTQYF
TGTGCCTGGAGACAGGGGCCAGATACGCAGTATTTT
>.|.|TRBV4-1|TRBJ2-3|16
CASSHAPGMRTDTQYF
TGCGCCAGCAGCCATGCCCCAGGGATGAGGACAGATACGCAGTATTTT
>TRBD1|.|TRBV28|TRBJ1-1|13
CASSPNRGTEAFF
TGTGCCAGCAGTCCCAACAGGGGCACTGAAGCTTTCTTT
>.|.|TRBV18|TRBJ1-1|15
CASSPKDSLWSEAFF
TGTGCCAGCTCACCCAAGGACAGCCTTTGGTCTGAAGCTTTCTTT
>.|.|TRBV4-3|TRBJ2-7|14
CASSQGLSAYEQYF
TGCGCCAGCAGCCAAGGACTATCAGCCTACGAGCAGTACTTC
>.|.|TRBV7-2|TRBJ1-1|14
CASSLARRNTEAFF
TGTGCCAGCAGCTTAGCGCGGAGAAACACTGAAGCTTTCTTT
>TRBD1|.|TRBV7-3|TRBJ2-2|17
CASSLLPGQGRTGELFF
TGTGCCAGCAGCTTGTTACCGGGACAGGGGAGGACCGGGGAGCTGTTTTTT
>.|.|TRBV12-3/TRBV12-4|TRBJ2-1|13
CASSLNNYNEQFF
TGTGCCAGCAGTTTAAACAACTACAATGAGCAGTTCTTC
>TRBD2|.|TRBV5-1|TRBJ2-7|14
CASSFRLAGYEQYF
TGCGCCAGCAGCTTTAGACTAGCGGGGTACGAGCAGTACTTC
>.|.|TRBV3-1/TRBV3-2|TRBJ1-2|13
CASSQAGEERYTF
TGTGCCAGCAGCCAAGCTGGGGAGGAACGCTACACCTTC
>TRBD2|once|TRBV5-1|TRBJ2-7|17
CASSPLPPGGHSYEQYF
TGCGCCAGCAGCCCACTCCCCCCGGGGGGGCACTCCTACGAGCAGTACTTC
>.|.|TRBV19|TRBJ1-1|14
CASSIAVGLSEAFF
TGTGCCAGTAGTATCGCGGTTGGATTATCTGAAGCTTTCTTT
>.|.|TRBV5-5|TRBJ1-5|16
CASSWAGTWSNQPQHF
TGTGCCAGCAGCTGGGCCGGGACATGGAGCAATCAGCCCCAGCATTTT
>.|.|TRBV6-5|TRBJ2-6|15
CASMGLGTGANVLTF
TGTGCCAGCATGGGGCTGGGAACTGGGGCCAACGTCCTGACTTTC
>TRBD2|once|TRBV29-1|TRBJ2-7|14
CSALLAGRSYEQYF
TGCAGCGCGCTCCTAGCGGGGCGGTCCTACGAGCAGTACTTC
>.|.|TRBV12-3/TRBV12-4|TRBJ2-5|12
CASSRVQETQYF
TGTGCCAGCAGCAGGGTACAAGAGACCCAGTACTTC
>.|.|TRBV5-1|TRBJ2-7|11
CASRGGYEQYF
TGCGCCAGCCGGGGAGGCTACGAGCAGTACTTC
>.|.|TRBV19|TRBJ2-7|14
CASRPGQYSYEQYF
TGTGCCAGTAGACCTGGACAGTATTCCTACGAGCAGTACTTC
>.|.|TRBV5-5|TRBJ2-3|12
CASSRASDTQYF
TGTGCCAGCAGCCGCGCCTCGGATACGCAGTATTTT
>TRBD1|.|TRBV6-5|TRBJ1-1|13
CASRPGQGAEAFF
TGTGCCAGCAGACCGGGACAGGGCGCTGAAGCTTTCTTT
>TRBD1|.|TRBV30|TRBJ1-5|15
CAWSKTGTGDQPQHF
TGTGCCTGGAGTAAAACAGGGACAGGTGATCAGCCCCAGCATTTT
>.|once|TRBV28|TRBJ2-2|13
CASSRVDTGELFF
TGTGCCAGCAGCAGGGTTGACACCGGGGAGCTGTTTTTT
>.|.|TRBV24-1|TRBJ1-5|15
CATSDLPIGWQPQHF
TGTGCCACCAGTGATTTGCCTATTGGTTGGCAGCCCCAGCATTTT
>.|.|TRBV9|TRBJ1-6|17
CASSEGMNRAYNSPLHF
TGTGCCAGCAGCGAGGGGATGAACAGGGCCTATAATTCACCCCTCCACTTT
>TRBD1|.|TRBV19|TRBJ1-1|17
CASNIAVAGGMNTEAFF
TGTGCCAGTAACATCGCCGTGGCAGGGGGTATGAACACTGAAGCTTTCTTT
>TRBD2|.|TRBV7-3|TRBJ2-3|18
CASSQTLGTSGATDTQYF
TGTGCCAGCAGCCAAACCTTAGGGACTAGCGGGGCCACAGATACGCAGTATTTT
>TRBD2|.|TRBV11-3|TRBJ2-1|15
CASSPRGGSYNEQFF
TGTGCCAGCAGCCCTCGGGGGGGCTCCTACAATGAGCAGTTCTTC
>.|.|TRBV5-6|TRBJ1-4|14
CASSRTATNEKLFF
TGTGCCAGCAGCCGGACAGCAACTAATGAAAAACTGTTTTTT
>TRBD2|.|TRBV5-1|TRBJ2-1|17
CASSFSGGAYLYNEQFF
TGCGCCAGCAGCTTCTCGGGAGGGGCCTACCTCTACAATGAGCAGTTCTTC
>TRBD1|.|TRBV10-2|TRBJ2-7|13
CASSLGTVYEQYF
TGCGCCAGCAGCCTCGGGACAGTCTACGAGCAGTACTTC
>TRBD2|.|TRBV6-6|TRBJ2-2|15
CASSWTSGFGGELFF
TGTGCCAGCAGTTGGACTAGCGGGTTCGGGGGGGAGCTGTTTTTT